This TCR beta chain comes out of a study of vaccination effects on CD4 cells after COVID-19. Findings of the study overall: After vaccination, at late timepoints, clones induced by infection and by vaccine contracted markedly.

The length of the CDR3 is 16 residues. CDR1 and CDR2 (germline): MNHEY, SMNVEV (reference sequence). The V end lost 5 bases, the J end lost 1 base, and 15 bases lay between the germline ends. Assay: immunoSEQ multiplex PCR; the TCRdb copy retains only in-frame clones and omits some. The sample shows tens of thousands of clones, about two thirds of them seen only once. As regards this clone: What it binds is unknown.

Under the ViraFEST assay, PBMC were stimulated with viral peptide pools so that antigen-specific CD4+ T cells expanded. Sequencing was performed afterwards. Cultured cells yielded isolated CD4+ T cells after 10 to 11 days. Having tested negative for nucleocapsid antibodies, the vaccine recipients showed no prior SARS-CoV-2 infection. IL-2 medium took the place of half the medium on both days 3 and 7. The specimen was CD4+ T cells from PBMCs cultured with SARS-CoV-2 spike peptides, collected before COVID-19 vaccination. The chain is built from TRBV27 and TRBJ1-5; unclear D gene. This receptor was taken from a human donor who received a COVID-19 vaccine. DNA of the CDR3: TGTGCCAGCAGTCTCAGGTCACCTCGGAGCAATCAGCCCCAGCATTTT. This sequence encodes CASSLRSPRSNQPQHF.